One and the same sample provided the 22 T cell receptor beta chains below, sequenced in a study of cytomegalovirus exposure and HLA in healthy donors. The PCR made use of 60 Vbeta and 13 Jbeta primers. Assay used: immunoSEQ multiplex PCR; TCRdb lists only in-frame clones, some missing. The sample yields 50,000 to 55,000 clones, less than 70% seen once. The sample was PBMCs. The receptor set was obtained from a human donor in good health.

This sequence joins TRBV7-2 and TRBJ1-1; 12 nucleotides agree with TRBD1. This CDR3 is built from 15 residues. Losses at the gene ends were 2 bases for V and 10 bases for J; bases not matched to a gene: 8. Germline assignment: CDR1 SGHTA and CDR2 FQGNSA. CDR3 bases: TGTGCCAGCAGCTTAAAAGGGACAGGGGGCGGGGGAGCTTTCTTT. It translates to CASSLKGTGGGGAFF.

The CDR3, as DNA: TGTGCCAGCTCACCGGGACAGAATAGCAATCAGCCCCAGCATTTT. This codes for CASSPGQNSNQPQHF. The V call is TRBV18, the J call TRBJ1-5; 7 positions match TRBD1. From germline, CDR1 is KGHSH and CDR2 LQKENI. V was pared by 3 bases and J by 0 bases, with 2 bases of the junction left unmatched. CDR3 length: 15 residues.

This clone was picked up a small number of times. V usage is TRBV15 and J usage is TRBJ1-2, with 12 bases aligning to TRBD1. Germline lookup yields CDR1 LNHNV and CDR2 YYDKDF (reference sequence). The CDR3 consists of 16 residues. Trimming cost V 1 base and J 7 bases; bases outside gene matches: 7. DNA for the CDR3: TGTGCCACCAGCAGAGGTCTGGGACAGGGGGCGTCTGGCTACACCTTC. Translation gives CATSRGLGQGASGYTF.

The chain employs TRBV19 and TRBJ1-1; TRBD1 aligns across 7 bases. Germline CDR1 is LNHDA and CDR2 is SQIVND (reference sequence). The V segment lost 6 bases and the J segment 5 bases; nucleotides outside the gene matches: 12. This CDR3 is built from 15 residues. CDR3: CASRPQGPRGTEAFF. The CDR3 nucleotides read TGTGCCAGTAGACCACAGGGGCCCCGAGGGACTGAAGCTTTCTTT.

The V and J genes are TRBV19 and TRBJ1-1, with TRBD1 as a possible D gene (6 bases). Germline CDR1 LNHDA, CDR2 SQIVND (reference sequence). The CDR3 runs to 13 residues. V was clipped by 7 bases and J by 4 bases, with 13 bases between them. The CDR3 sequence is CASTMGGGTEAFF. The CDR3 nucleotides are TGTGCCAGTACCATGGGAGGGGGCACTGAAGCTTTCTTT.

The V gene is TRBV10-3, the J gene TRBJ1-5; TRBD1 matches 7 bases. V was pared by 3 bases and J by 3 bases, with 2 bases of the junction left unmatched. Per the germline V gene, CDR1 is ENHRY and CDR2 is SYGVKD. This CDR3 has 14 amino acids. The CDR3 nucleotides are TGTGCCATCAGTGACGGGACAGACAATCAGCCCCAGCATTTT. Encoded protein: CAISDGTDNQPQHF.

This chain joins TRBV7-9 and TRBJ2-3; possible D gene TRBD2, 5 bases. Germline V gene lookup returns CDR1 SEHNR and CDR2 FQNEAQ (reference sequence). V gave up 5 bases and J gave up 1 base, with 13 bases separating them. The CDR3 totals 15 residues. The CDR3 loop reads CASSRRRFGTDTQYF. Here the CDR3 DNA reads TGTGCCAGCAGCCGTAGGAGGTTTGGCACAGATACGCAGTATTTT.

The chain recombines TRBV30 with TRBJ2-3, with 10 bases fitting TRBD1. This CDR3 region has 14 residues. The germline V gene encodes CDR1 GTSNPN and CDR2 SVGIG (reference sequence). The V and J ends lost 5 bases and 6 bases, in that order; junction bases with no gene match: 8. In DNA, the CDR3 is TGTGCCTGGGTTAGGGACAGGGGACGCGATACGCAGTATTTT. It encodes CAWVRDRGRDTQYF.

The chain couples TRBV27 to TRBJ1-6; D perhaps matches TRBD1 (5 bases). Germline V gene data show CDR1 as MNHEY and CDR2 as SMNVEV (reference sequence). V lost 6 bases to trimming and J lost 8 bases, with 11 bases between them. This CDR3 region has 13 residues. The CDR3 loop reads CASRLLGDSPLHF. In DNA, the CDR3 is TGTGCCAGCAGACTATTAGGGGATTCACCCCTCCACTTT.

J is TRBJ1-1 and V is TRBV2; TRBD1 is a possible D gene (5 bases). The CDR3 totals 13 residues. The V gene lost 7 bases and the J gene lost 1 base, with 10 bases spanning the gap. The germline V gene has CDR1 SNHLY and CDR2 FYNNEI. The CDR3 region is CASTNRGNTEAFF. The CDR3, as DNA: TGTGCCAGCACTAATAGGGGGAACACTGAAGCTTTCTTT.

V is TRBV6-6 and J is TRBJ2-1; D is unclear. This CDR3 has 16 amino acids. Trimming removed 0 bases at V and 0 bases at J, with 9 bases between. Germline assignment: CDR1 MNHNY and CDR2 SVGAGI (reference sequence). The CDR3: CASSYSTRSSYNEQFF. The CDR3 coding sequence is TGTGCCAGCAGTTACTCGACTCGTAGCTCCTACAATGAGCAGTTCTTC.

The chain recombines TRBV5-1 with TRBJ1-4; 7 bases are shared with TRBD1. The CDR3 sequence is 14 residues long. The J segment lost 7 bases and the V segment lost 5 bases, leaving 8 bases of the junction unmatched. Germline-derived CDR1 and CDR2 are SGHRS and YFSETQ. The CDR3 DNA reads TGCGCCAGCAGTAGGGGGCGTGAGGGTGAAAAACTGTTTTTT. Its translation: CASSRGREGEKLFF.

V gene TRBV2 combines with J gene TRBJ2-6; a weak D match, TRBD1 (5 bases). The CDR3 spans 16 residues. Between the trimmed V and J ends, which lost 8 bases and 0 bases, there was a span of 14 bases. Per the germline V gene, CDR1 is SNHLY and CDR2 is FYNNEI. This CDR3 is CASSGQIVSGANVLTF. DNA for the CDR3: TGTGCCAGCTCAGGACAAATAGTCTCTGGGGCCAACGTCCTGACTTTC.

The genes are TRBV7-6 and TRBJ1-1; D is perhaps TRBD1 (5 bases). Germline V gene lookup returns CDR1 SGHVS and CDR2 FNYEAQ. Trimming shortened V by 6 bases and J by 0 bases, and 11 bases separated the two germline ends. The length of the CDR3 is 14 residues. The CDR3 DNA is TGTGCCAGCAGTTGGGGACTTATGAACACTGAAGCTTTCTTT. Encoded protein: CASSWGLMNTEAFF.

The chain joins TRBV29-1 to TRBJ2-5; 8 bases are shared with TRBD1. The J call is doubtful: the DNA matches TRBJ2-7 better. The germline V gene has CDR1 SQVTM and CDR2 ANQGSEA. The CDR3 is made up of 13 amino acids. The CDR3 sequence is CSIYSGQGYEQYF. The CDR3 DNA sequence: TGCAGCATTTACAGCGGACAGGGCTACGAGCAGTACTTC.

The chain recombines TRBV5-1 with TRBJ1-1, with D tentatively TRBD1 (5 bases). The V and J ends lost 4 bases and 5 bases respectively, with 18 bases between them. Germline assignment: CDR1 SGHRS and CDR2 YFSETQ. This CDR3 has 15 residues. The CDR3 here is CASSTGGNLWTEAFF. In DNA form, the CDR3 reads TGCGCCAGCAGCACCGGGGGGAACCTGTGGACTGAAGCTTTCTTT.

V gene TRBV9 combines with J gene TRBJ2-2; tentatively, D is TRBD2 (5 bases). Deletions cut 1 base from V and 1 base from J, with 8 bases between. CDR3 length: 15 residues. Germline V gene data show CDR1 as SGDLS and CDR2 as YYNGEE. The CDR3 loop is CASSVTLGNTGELFF. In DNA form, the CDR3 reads TGTGCCAGCAGCGTAACACTAGGGAACACCGGGGAGCTGTTTTTT.

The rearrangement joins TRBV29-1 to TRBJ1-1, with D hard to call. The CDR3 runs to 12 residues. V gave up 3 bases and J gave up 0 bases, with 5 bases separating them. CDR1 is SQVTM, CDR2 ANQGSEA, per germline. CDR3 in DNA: TGCAGCGTTGACGGGGTGAACACTGAAGCTTTCTTT. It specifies CSVDGVNTEAFF.

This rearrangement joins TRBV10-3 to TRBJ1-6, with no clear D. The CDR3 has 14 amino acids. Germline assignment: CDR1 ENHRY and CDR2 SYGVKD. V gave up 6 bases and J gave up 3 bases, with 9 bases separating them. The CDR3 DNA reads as TGTGCCATCAGCGAGGTCTACTATAATTCACCCCTCCACTTT. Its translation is CAISEVYYNSPLHF.

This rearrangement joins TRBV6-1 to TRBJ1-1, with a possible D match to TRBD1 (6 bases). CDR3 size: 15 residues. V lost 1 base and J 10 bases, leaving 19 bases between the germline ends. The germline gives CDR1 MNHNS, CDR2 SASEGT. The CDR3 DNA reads TGTGCCAGCAGTGAAGTTAATCTAGGCAGGGGTAGAGCTTTCTTT. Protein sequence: CASSEVNLGRGRAFF.

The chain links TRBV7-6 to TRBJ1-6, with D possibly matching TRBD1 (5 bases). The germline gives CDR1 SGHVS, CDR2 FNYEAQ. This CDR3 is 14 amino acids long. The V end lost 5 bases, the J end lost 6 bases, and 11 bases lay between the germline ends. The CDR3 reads CASSMGQVNSPLHF. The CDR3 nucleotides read TGTGCCAGCAGCATGGGGCAGGTTAATTCACCCCTCCACTTT.

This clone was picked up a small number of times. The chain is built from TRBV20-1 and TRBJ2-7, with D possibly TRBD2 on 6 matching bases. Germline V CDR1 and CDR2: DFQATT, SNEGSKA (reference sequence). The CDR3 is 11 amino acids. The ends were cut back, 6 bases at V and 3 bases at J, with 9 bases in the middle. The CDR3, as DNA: TGCAGTGCCGGAGGGAGCTACGAGCAGTACTTC. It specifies CSAGGSYEQYF.